The present TCR beta chain was sequenced within a study of T-cell memory formation after mild COVID-19. V trimming: 4 bases; J trimming: 7 bases; junction bases outside the gene matches: 7. This CDR3 has 15 residues. CDR1 and CDR2 (germline): MGHRA, YSYEKL. One entry per CDR3 protein results from TCRdb running MiXCR on the 5' RACE reads. Among 550,000 to 700,000 distinct CDR3 sequences listed, over 15% were seen once. The sample holds a few counts of this clonotype. Input material: PBMCs or a T cell subset sorted from them (not recorded which). The rearrangement uses TRBV4-1 and TRBJ2-1; the match to TRBD1 covers 10 bases. The receptor's source is an adult woman who had mild COVID-19 (a few samples of this study predate the infection). Cell type and time point are not known. The CDR3 reads CASSLRDRGMNEQFF. CDR3 DNA: TGCGCCAGCAGCCTCCGGGACAGGGGTATGAATGAGCAGTTCTTC.